These 30 T cell receptor beta chains originate from one sample sequenced in a study of shared clonotypes between healthy human individuals. Terminally differentiated effector memory CD45RA+ cells were left out of the naive CD8 fraction, which was CD45RO-negative and positively selected for CCR7. Data came from immunoSEQ multiplex PCR; TCRdb stores just in-frame clones and leaves some out. Among about 1,900,000 clones listed, over 85% were seen once. Material: naive CD8+ T cells sorted from blood. The receptor set was obtained from a man aged 18 to 30 in good health.

The rearrangement uses TRBV14 and TRBJ2-7; 7 bases fit TRBD1. Germline V CDR1 and CDR2: SGHDN, FVKESK. The CDR3 spans 14 residues. The junction had 5 bases not matched to a gene; V was cut back by 4 bases and J by 2 bases. The CDR3 here is CASSPGDRTYEQYF. The CDR3 coding sequence is TGTGCCAGCAGCCCCGGGGACAGAACCTACGAGCAGTACTTC.

The CDR3 reads CASSPRTGDFSYEQYF. The CDR3, as DNA: TGTGCCAGCAGCCCGCGGACAGGGGACTTCTCCTACGAGCAGTACTTC. This chain links TRBV7-2 with TRBJ2-7, with 9 bases aligning to TRBD1. J lost 0 bases, V lost 5 bases, and 8 bases had no gene match. This CDR3 is 16 amino acids long. Germline CDR1 reads SGHTA; CDR2 reads FQGNSA.

The chain combines TRBV6-5 with TRBJ1-2; D is possibly TRBD1 (6 bases). CDR1 and CDR2 from the germline V gene are MNHEY and SVGAGI. CDR3 length: 16 residues. V shed 1 base and J shed 2 bases, with 14 bases lying between them. CDR3 loop: CASSYFRDIPNYGYTF. CDR3 DNA: TGTGCCAGCAGTTACTTCCGGGACATCCCCAACTATGGCTACACCTTC.

Worth noting for this clone: The sample holds other DNA sequences that translate to the same CDR3. The chain has TRBV6-5 and TRBJ2-1; the D is unclear. CDR3 size: 13 residues. Germline V lookup: CDR1 MNHEY, CDR2 SVGAGI. The germline V and J ends were trimmed by 0 bases and 8 bases, with 8 bases remaining between them. CDR3 amino acids: CASSYSSGDEQFF. The CDR3 coding sequence is TGTGCCAGCAGTTACTCCTCTGGTGATGAGCAGTTCTTC.

J is TRBJ2-5 and V is TRBV4-1, with 9 bases fitting TRBD2. Trimming removed 2 bases from V and 3 bases from J; junction bases left unmatched: 10. Per the germline V gene, CDR1 is MGHRA and CDR2 is YSYEKL. The CDR3 runs to 17 residues. In DNA, the CDR3 is TGCGCCAGCAGCCAATCTGGACTAGCGAGTTACAAAGAGACCCAGTACTTC. Translation gives CASSQSGLASYKETQYF.

The chain combines TRBV19 with TRBJ2-1, with TRBD2 identical over 12 bases. With 1 base clipped from V and 4 bases from J, the junction kept 2 bases outside the gene matches. CDR1 and CDR2 (germline): LNHDA, SQIVND (reference sequence). There are 16 residues in the CDR3. CDR3: CASSIGTSGIYNEQFF. The CDR3 DNA sequence: TGTGCCAGTAGTATAGGGACTAGCGGGATATACAATGAGCAGTTCTTC.

Points on this clone: Within the sample, other DNA sequences also encode this same CDR3. The chain has TRBV13 and TRBJ2-5; D uncertain. The CDR3 has 14 amino acids. CDR1 is PRHDT, CDR2 FYEKMQ, per germline (reference sequence). The germline V and J ends were trimmed by 0 bases and 5 bases, with 10 bases remaining between them. DNA for the CDR3: TGTGCCAGCAGCTTAGGGCCTGGGGTGGAGACCCAGTACTTC. This codes for CASSLGPGVETQYF.

This chain connects TRBV27 to TRBJ1-2, with 9 positions matching TRBD1. V lost 7 bases, J lost 7 bases, and 4 bases stayed unmatched. The CDR3 sequence is 12 residues long. CDR1 is MNHEY and CDR2 is SMNVEV in the germline V gene (reference sequence). CDR3 loop: CASKGTGLGYTF. CDR3 in DNA: TGTGCCAGCAAAGGGACAGGGCTTGGCTACACCTTC.

A word on this clone: A read error may account for a junction end that differs from germline. The rearrangement links TRBV7-6 to TRBJ1-1, with 7 bases fitting TRBD1. The CDR3 sequence is 14 residues long. Per germline, CDR1 SGHVS and CDR2 FNYEAQ. The CDR3 loop reads CASSPKTGNSEAFF. The CDR3 coding sequence is TGTGCCAGCAGCCCAAAGACAGGGAACTCTGAAGCTTTCTTT.

V usage is TRBV10-2 and J usage is TRBJ2-3; TRBD2 aligns across 8 bases. This CDR3 contains 15 residues. CDR1 and CDR2 from the germline V gene are WSHSY and SAAADI. J lost 4 bases, V lost 7 bases, and 10 bases had no gene match. CDR3 in DNA: TGCGCCAGCAAGCTCGAAGCGGGGGAATCAGATACGCAGTATTTT. This translates into CASKLEAGESDTQYF.

V usage is TRBV19 and J usage is TRBJ2-7; D remains unclear. The germline CDR1 and CDR2 sequences are LNHDA and SQIVND (reference sequence). This CDR3 comprises 13 residues. V lost 3 bases, J lost 8 bases, and 14 bases lay in between. The CDR3 DNA is TGTGCCAGTAGTATCCTCATCGGCGAGCAGCAGTACTTC. The encoded protein is CASSILIGEQQYF.

The V and J genes are TRBV4-3 and TRBJ2-1; the D gene is possibly TRBD2 (5 bases). This CDR3 comprises 16 residues. V was trimmed by 0 bases and J by 0 bases, leaving 9 bases between them. CDR1 and CDR2 (germline): LGHNA, YSLEER. This CDR3 is CASSQDRGYSYNEQFF. Written as DNA, the CDR3 is TGCGCCAGCAGCCAAGATCGCGGGTACTCCTACAATGAGCAGTTCTTC.

J is TRBJ2-1 and V is TRBV13; 8 bases fit TRBD1. After removal of 5 bases from V and 5 bases from J, the junction contained 11 bases not matched to a gene. This CDR3 has 16 amino acids. The germline CDR1 and CDR2 sequences are PRHDT and FYEKMQ (reference sequence). The chain's CDR3 is CASSPTGDSKNNEQFF. CDR3 coding DNA: TGTGCCAGCAGCCCGACAGGGGACTCTAAAAACAATGAGCAGTTCTTC.

This clone appeared a single time. This chain connects TRBV28 to TRBJ2-1, with 8 bases identical to TRBD2. The CDR3 length is 13 residues. With V trimmed by 3 bases and J by 12 bases, 7 bases remained unmatched. CDR1 MDHEN and CDR2 SYDVKM come from the germline V gene. This chain's CDR3 is CASSLLSGGGQFF. The DNA of the CDR3 is TGTGCCAGCAGTTTGCTCAGCGGGGGAGGGCAGTTCTTC.

To note about this clone: The sample has other DNA sequences that encode this CDR3 too. The chain uses TRBV6-5 and TRBJ2-5; maybe TRBD1 (6 bases). Trimming pared 3 bases from V and 2 bases from J, leaving 10 bases between. This CDR3 contains 14 residues. Germline V gene lookup returns CDR1 MNHEY and CDR2 SVGAGI. The CDR3 region is CASSYGGTQETQYF. The CDR3 DNA sequence: TGTGCCAGCAGTTATGGGGGCACACAAGAGACCCAGTACTTC.

The chain recombines TRBV27 with TRBJ1-3; D is possibly TRBD1 (5 bases). CDR3 length equals 14 residues. V was cut by 5 bases and J by 0 bases, with 8 bases left in between. Germline loops: CDR1 MNHEY, CDR2 SMNVEV (reference sequence). The CDR3 region has the DNA TGTGCCAGCAGTCCAGGGTACTCTGGAAACACCATATATTTT. Amino acids: CASSPGYSGNTIYF.

In this sample, this clone turned up once. The chain links TRBV5-8 to TRBJ1-5, with D maybe TRBD1 (5 bases). CDR3 length equals 14 residues. Germline CDR1 SGHTS, CDR2 YDEGEE. The V end lost 4 bases, the J end lost 3 bases, and 11 bases lay between the germline ends. CDR3 residues: CASSLGHHNQPQHF. CDR3 coding DNA: TGTGCCAGCAGCCTCGGACACCACAATCAGCCCCAGCATTTT. The entire variable domain, with the rest obtained from reference TRBV5-8 and TRBJ1-5, is as follows: EAGVTQSPTHLIKTRGQQATLRCSPISGHTSVYWYQQALGLGLQFLLWYDEGEERNRGNFPPRFSGRQFPNYSSELNVNALELEDSALYLCASSLGHHNQPQHFGDGTRLSIL.

This clone is a singleton in its sample. This chain connects TRBV5-4 to TRBJ1-3, with 11 bases fitting TRBD1. The CDR3 is 17 amino acids. Trimming removed 4 bases from V and 0 bases from J; junction bases left unmatched: 6. The germline CDR1 and CDR2 sequences are SGHNT and YYREEE (reference sequence). As DNA, the CDR3 is TGTGCCAGCAGCCGGGGGACAGGGGGAGGCTCTGGAAACACCATATATTTT. Translation: CASSRGTGGGSGNTIYF.

The chain couples TRBV29-1 to TRBJ1-2, with D tentatively TRBD1 (5 bases). The germline CDR1 and CDR2 sequences are SQVTM and ANQGSEA. V gave up 4 bases and J gave up 2 bases, with 8 bases separating them. The CDR3 totals 12 residues. CDR3 coding DNA: TGCAGCGTTGCCCCAGGGAACTATGGCTACACCTTC. This sequence encodes CSVAPGNYGYTF.

The chain couples TRBV11-2 to TRBJ2-5; D is unclear. Germline assignment: CDR1 SGHAT and CDR2 FQNNGV. V was clipped by 2 bases and J by 2 bases, with 12 bases between them. This CDR3 contains 15 residues. In DNA, the CDR3 is TGTGCCAGCAGCTTATACGCCCGAGAGCAAGAGACCCAGTACTTC. Translated, it gives CASSLYAREQETQYF.

This clone was counted a single time. The chain is built from TRBV2 and TRBJ2-1; D gene ambiguous. The CDR3 is 13 residues long. The V end was cut by 3 bases, the J end by 6 bases, with 9 bases between. In germline, CDR1 is SNHLY, CDR2 FYNNEI. CDR3 residues: CASSDGSRNEQFF. The CDR3 DNA reads as TGTGCCAGCAGTGATGGCTCCCGCAATGAGCAGTTCTTC.

About this clone itself: Other DNA sequences of this sample code for an identical CDR3. The chain employs TRBV7-2 and TRBJ2-7, with TRBD1 identical over 8 bases. This CDR3 spans 14 amino acids. V dropped 5 bases and J dropped 3; count of bases not matched to a gene: 6. The germline V gene has CDR1 SGHTA and CDR2 FQGNSA. The CDR3 reads CASSPGTGIYEQYF. The CDR3 DNA reads TGTGCCAGCAGCCCCGGGACAGGCATCTACGAGCAGTACTTC.

This rearrangement joins TRBV6-5 to TRBJ2-2, with 8 bases that match TRBD1. Germline V gene data show CDR1 as MNHEY and CDR2 as SVGAGI. The length of the CDR3 is 15 residues. V was clipped by 4 bases and J by 0 bases; unmatched bases: 1. CDR3 loop: CASSSDRANTGELFF. As DNA, the CDR3 is TGTGCCAGCAGTTCGGACAGGGCGAACACCGGGGAGCTGTTTTTT.

On this clone itself: The same CDR3 can be traced to other DNA sequences in this sample. The chain carries TRBV27 and TRBJ2-7; D tentatively fits TRBD1 or TRBD2 (6 bases each). Per the germline V gene, CDR1 is MNHEY and CDR2 is SMNVEV (reference sequence). The CDR3 spans 14 residues. With 4 bases removed from V and 4 bases from J, the gap between germline ends came to 14 bases. CDR3 coding DNA: TGTGCCAGCAGTTCCCGCGGAGGGGGATACGAGCAGTACTTC. As protein: CASSSRGGGYEQYF.

The CDR3 coding sequence is TGTGCCAGAAGCTTGTCCGGGTTTAATTCACCCCTCCACTTT. Translated, it gives CARSLSGFNSPLHF. The chain couples TRBV5-3 to TRBJ1-6; D is undetermined. TRBV5-3 is sorted into the ORF group, with uncertain function. This CDR3 comprises 14 residues. V was shortened by 1 base and J by 6 bases, with 8 bases between the two germline ends.

The genes are TRBV7-2 and TRBJ2-7, with 10 positions matching TRBD2. The CDR3 is 15 residues long. V gave up 5 bases and J gave up 2 bases; unmatched junction bases: 6. Germline V gene sequence: CDR1 SGHTA, CDR2 FQGNSA. The CDR3 coding sequence is TGTGCCAGCAGCCCAGGGACTAGCGTCCCCTACGAGCAGTACTTC. This encodes CASSPGTSVPYEQYF. Together with reference TRBV7-2 and TRBJ2-7, the CDR3 gives the full variable domain: GAGVSQSPSNKVTEKGKDVELRCDPISGHTALYWYRQSLGQGLEFLIYFQGNSAPDKSGLPSDRFSAERTGGSVSTLTIQRTQQEDSAVYLCASSPGTSVPYEQYFGPGTRLTVT.

The chain links TRBV5-6 to TRBJ2-7; 7 positions agree with TRBD2. The CDR3 contains 16 residues. The V gene end was trimmed by 2 bases and the J gene end by 0 bases; junction bases not matched to a gene: 8. Germline CDR1 reads SGHDT; CDR2 reads YYEEEE. The CDR3 bases are TGTGCCAGCAGCTTTAGCGGGCATGGGGCCTCCTACGAGCAGTACTTC. Protein sequence: CASSFSGHGASYEQYF.

Comments on this clone: Additional DNA sequences in this sample encode the identical CDR3. Written as DNA, the CDR3 is TGTGCCAGCAGTATTACAGGGGGCAACACTGAAGCTTTCTTT. Its translation: CASSITGGNTEAFF. This chain links TRBV27 with TRBJ1-1; TRBD1 matches 9 bases. From germline, CDR1 is MNHEY and CDR2 SMNVEV (reference sequence). V lost 5 bases to trimming and J lost 2 bases; unmatched junction nucleotides: 3. The CDR3 consists of 14 residues.

This clone was picked up one time. The chain couples TRBV27 to TRBJ2-7, with 7 bases identical to TRBD1. From germline, CDR1 is MNHEY and CDR2 SMNVEV (reference sequence). The CDR3 extends over 15 amino acids. The V gene end was trimmed by 7 bases and the J gene end by 3 bases; junction bases not matched to a gene: 12. The chain's CDR3 is CASKKEGATVYEQYF. In DNA form, the CDR3 reads TGTGCCAGCAAAAAAGAGGGGGCTACCGTCTACGAGCAGTACTTC.

Notes on this clone: The sample has other DNA sequences that encode this CDR3 too. J is TRBJ2-5 and V is TRBV9, with 8 bases that match TRBD2. Unmatched junction bases numbered 1, after V lost 2 bases and J lost 4 bases. Germline CDR1 is SGDLS and CDR2 is YYNGEE. The CDR3 loop spans 13 amino acids. CDR3 coding DNA: TGTGCCAGCAGCGTCGGGGGGGGAGAGACCCAGTACTTC. The encoded protein is CASSVGGGETQYF.